The 25 T cell receptor beta chains reported below all come from one sample, sequenced in a study of Graves' ophthalmopathy and Graves' hyperthyroidism. Beta-chain TCR CDR3 regions were amplified from RNA transcripts. HTBI primers were employed in first-round RT-PCR, then a second-round multiplex PCR followed. One entry per CDR3 protein results from TCRdb running MiXCR on the multiplex PCR reads. The data show a few hundred thousand distinct CDR3 sequences, under 45% seen once. Sequencing used peripheral blood or thyroid tissue (not recorded which). These receptors all stem from an adult man with Graves' hyperthyroidism.

This chain uses TRBV10-3 with TRBJ1-1; TRBD1 matches 7 bases. Germline CDR1 reads ENHRY; CDR2 reads SYGVKD. Trimming at V came to 2 bases and at J to 7 bases, leaving 4 bases not matched to a gene. The CDR3 totals 13 residues. Here the CDR3 reads CAISEGQDNEAFF. The DNA for the CDR3 is TGTGCCATCAGTGAGGGACAGGACAATGAAGCTTTCTTT.

Ten or more counts support this clonotype. This sequence joins TRBV7-9 and TRBJ2-2; no firm D call. The V and J ends lost 0 bases and 3 bases respectively, with 11 bases between them. The CDR3 is made up of 16 amino acids. CDR1 and CDR2 from the germline V gene are SEHNR and FQNEAQ (reference sequence). The CDR3 region is CASSLAGRSDTGELFF. Here the CDR3 DNA reads TGTGCCAGCAGCTTAGCTGGTAGATCGGACACCGGGGAGCTGTTTTTT.

This clonotype was seen repeatedly, ten times or more. V gene TRBV19 combines with J gene TRBJ1-4; no definite D call. This CDR3 region has 11 residues. Trimming removed 8 bases from V and 5 bases from J, with 6 bases in between. Germline loops: CDR1 LNHDA, CDR2 SQIVND (reference sequence). CDR3 protein: CASEVNEKLFF. CDR3 nucleotides: TGTGCCAGTGAAGTGAATGAAAAACTGTTTTTT.

The rearrangement uses TRBV5-1 and TRBJ1-3; no reliable D call. Germline-derived CDR1 and CDR2 are SGHRS and YFSETQ. This CDR3 spans 13 amino acids. The V end lost 3 bases, the J end lost 1 base, and 5 bases lay between the germline ends. CDR3 region: CASSSFSGNTIYF. DNA for the CDR3: TGCGCCAGCAGCTCGTTTTCTGGAAACACCATATATTTT.

The chain has TRBV7-9 and TRBJ1-1; weak D call: TRBD1 (6 bases). Germline V gene data show CDR1 as SEHNR and CDR2 as FQNEAQ (reference sequence). Trimming cost V 4 bases and J 4 bases, with 13 bases left between them. The CDR3 is 14 residues long. This CDR3 is CASSYQGLGTEAFF. For the CDR3, the DNA is TGTGCCAGCAGCTACCAGGGGCTTGGCACTGAAGCTTTCTTT.

V is TRBV6-2 or TRBV6-3 and J is TRBJ2-7; D not resolved. This CDR3 contains 13 residues. Germline V gene lookup returns CDR1 MNHEY and CDR2 SVGEGT. The V and J ends lost 6 bases and 0 bases respectively, with 9 bases between them. CDR3 protein: CASSHDFSYEQYF. The DNA for the CDR3 is TGTGCCAGCAGCCATGACTTCTCCTACGAGCAGTACTTC.

The chain carries TRBV6-4 and TRBJ2-7; no firm D call. The CDR3 spans 14 residues. Germline values: CDR1 MRHNA, CDR2 SNTAGT. The germline V and J ends were trimmed by 9 bases and 1 base, with 16 bases remaining between them. The CDR3 loop is CASLPRSGSYEQYF. CDR3 DNA sequence: TGTGCCAGTCTGCCCAGGAGTGGGTCCTACGAGCAGTACTTC.

This clonotype was detected ten times or more. CDR3 bases: TGTGCCACCAGCAGGGGAGGACAGGGGTTCAGTGAGACCCAGTACTTC. It is translated as CATSRGGQGFSETQYF. V gene TRBV15 combines with J gene TRBJ2-5, with 9 bases matching TRBD1. CDR3 length equals 16 residues. With V trimmed by 3 bases and J by 5 bases, 10 bases remained unmatched. Germline V CDR1 and CDR2: LNHNV, YYDKDF (reference sequence).

On this clonotype itself: A much larger clone is a single base away; this may be a read error. This CDR3 fails to terminate in the conserved phenylalanine or tryptophan, so it likely reflects a read error. J is TRBJ2-7 and V is TRBV7-6; the D gene is possibly TRBD2 (6 bases). The germline CDR1 and CDR2 sequences are SGHVS and FNYEAQ. V lost 5 bases to trimming and J lost 5 bases, with 16 bases between them. The CDR3 loop spans 14 amino acids. This CDR3 is CASSIQLAVDEQYL. The DNA of the CDR3 is TGTGCCAGCAGCATACAACTAGCTGTCGACGAGCAGTACCTC.

On this clonotype itself: This could be a read error, since a much larger clone is one nucleotide away. The chain links TRBV2 to TRBJ1-5; unclear D gene. V lost 6 bases to trimming and J lost 9 bases, with 15 bases between them. The CDR3 has 13 amino acids. Germline V CDR1 and CDR2: SNHLY, FYNNEI. The CDR3, as DNA: TGTGCCAGCAGCCAAGAAGGGCCTCGGCCCCAGCATTTT. Translating gives CASSQEGPRPQHF.

This clonotype occurred many times. The CDR3 loop reads CASSLVAPGELFF. CDR3 coding DNA: TGTGCCAGCAGCTTGGTAGCCCCCGGGGAGCTGTTTTTT. This chain links TRBV5-6 with TRBJ2-2, with D unresolved. This CDR3 spans 13 amino acids. The germline CDR1 and CDR2 sequences are SGHDT and YYEEEE. Trimming shortened V by 0 bases and J by 6 bases, and 6 bases separated the two germline ends.

This clonotype was detected many times. The V call is TRBV12-3 or TRBV12-4, the J call TRBJ1-1; 8 nucleotides agree with TRBD1. CDR3 length: 14 amino acids. V shed 5 bases and J 4 bases; nucleotides not matched to a gene: 6. The CDR3 nucleotides are TGTGCCAGCAGTCAGACAGGGGTGAGCACTGAAGCTTTCTTT. This encodes CASSQTGVSTEAFF.

About this clonotype: A much larger clone sits a single nucleotide away, making a read error possible. V gene TRBV12-3 or TRBV12-4 combines with J gene TRBJ2-5; D is perhaps TRBD1 (6 bases). V lost 3 bases and J lost 7, with 12 bases in between. The CDR3 has 13 amino acids. The CDR3 bases are TGTGCCAGCAGTTTCAGGGGTTGGAGGACCCAGTACTTC. Its translation: CASSFRGWRTQYF.

V gene TRBV2 combines with J gene TRBJ2-7, with unresolved D. This CDR3 contains 14 residues. Germline CDR1 is SNHLY and CDR2 is FYNNEI. The germline V and J ends were trimmed by 6 bases and 7 bases, with 19 bases remaining between them. The CDR3 sequence is CASSFSPSDREQYF. The CDR3 nucleotides read TGTGCCAGCAGCTTTTCCCCCTCCGATCGGGAGCAGTACTTC.

About this clonotype itself: A read error may explain this, as a much larger clone is one base away. This likely comes from a read error, as the CDR3 has no conserved phenylalanine or tryptophan at its end. The V call is TRBV9, the J call TRBJ2-5; TRBD1 might be the D (6 bases). Trimming removed 8 bases at V and 4 bases at J, with 12 bases between. Germline V gives CDR1 SGDLS, CDR2 YYNGEE. This CDR3 contains 12 residues. The CDR3 here is CASGDRTETQYL. In nucleotides, the CDR3 is TGTGCCAGTGGAGACAGGACAGAGACCCAGTACCTC.

The V and J genes are TRBV20-1 and TRBJ1-6; TRBD1 matches at 8 bases. Germline V gene data show CDR1 as DFQATT and CDR2 as SNEGSKA (reference sequence). V shed 0 bases and J 5 bases; nucleotides not matched to a gene: 9. CDR3 length: 17 residues. The chain's CDR3 is CSARDLRTGKNNSPLHF. The CDR3 DNA sequence: TGCAGTGCTAGAGACCTACGGACAGGGAAAAATAATTCACCCCTCCACTTT.

This clonotype was observed many times. The rearrangement links TRBV29-1 to TRBJ1-1, with D possibly being TRBD1 (6 bases). The germline V gene encodes CDR1 SQVTM and CDR2 ANQGSEA. V lost 4 bases and J lost 6, with 21 bases in between. This CDR3 has 15 amino acids. CDR3 region: CSVGQDPPLPAEAFF. For the CDR3, the DNA is TGCAGCGTTGGACAGGACCCACCACTCCCGGCTGAAGCTTTCTTT.

The genes are TRBV20-1 and TRBJ1-5; D gene uncertain. Germline V CDR1 and CDR2: DFQATT, SNEGSKA (reference sequence). The CDR3 sequence is 15 residues long. V lost 0 bases and J 1 base, leaving 10 bases between the germline ends. The CDR3: CSARDPTGSNQPQHF. DNA for the CDR3: TGCAGTGCTAGAGACCCGACGGGCAGCAATCAGCCCCAGCATTTT.

This clonotype occurred many times. The J gene is TRBJ2-5, the V gene TRBV2; weak D call: TRBD2 (6 bases). CDR1 and CDR2 from the germline V gene are SNHLY and FYNNEI. Trimming left V 6 bases short and J 5 bases short, with 13 bases between. The CDR3 covers 13 residues. DNA for the CDR3: TGTGCCAGCAGCGGACTATCGGGGGAGACCCAGTACTTC. Its protein is CASSGLSGETQYF.

A note on this clonotype: A much larger clonotype is one base distant, so this may be a read error. The V and J genes are TRBV12-5 and TRBJ2-7; no firm D call. The CDR3 runs to 13 residues. Germline loops: CDR1 LGHNT, CDR2 FRNRAP. The CDR3 reads CASGLGPSCEQYF. CDR3 DNA: TGTGCTAGTGGTTTGGGACCATCCTGCGAGCAGTACTTC. Full variable domain (missing parts from reference TRBV12-5 and TRBJ2-7): DARVTQTPRHKVTEMGQEVTMRCQPILGHNTVFWYRQTMMQGLELLAYFRNRAPLDDSGMPKDRFSAEMPDATLATLKIQPSEPRDSAVYFCASGLGPSCEQYFGPGTRLTVT.

As for this clonotype: At one end, the junction sequence differs from germline, possibly due to a read error. The CDR3 region is CASSQEGGRGEKLFF. DNA for the CDR3: TGCGCCAGCAGCCAAGAGGGCGGGAGAGGAGAAAAACTGTTTTTT. The gene calls are TRBV7-9 and TRBJ1-4; D gene ambiguous. Germline-derived CDR1 and CDR2 are SEHNR and FQNEAQ (reference sequence). The CDR3 is 15 amino acids.

This clonotype was counted between two and nine times. V is TRBV7-9 and J is TRBJ2-3; D is uncertain. Germline CDR1 and CDR2: SEHNR and FQNEAQ (reference sequence). This CDR3 has 13 residues. Trimming took 5 bases from V and 3 from J, leaving 9 bases between them. CDR3 residues: CASSLPNTDTQYF. For the CDR3, the DNA is TGTGCCAGCAGCCTACCGAATACAGATACGCAGTATTTT.

This clonotype has just one count. The CDR3 DNA reads TGCAGTGCCCAGAGCGGGGCGATTACGGGTCAGCCCCAGCATTTT. Protein product: CSAQSGAITGQPQHF. V and J are TRBV20-1 and TRBJ1-5, with D perhaps matching TRBD1 (5 bases). CDR1 DFQATT and CDR2 SNEGSKA come from the germline V gene (reference sequence). V lost 6 bases to trimming and J lost 6 bases, with 21 bases between them. The CDR3 covers 15 residues.

This clonotype appeared many times. The chain couples TRBV3-1 to TRBJ1-2; maybe TRBD1 (5 bases). Germline V gene lookup returns CDR1 LGHDT and CDR2 YNNKEL (reference sequence). The CDR3 consists of 11 residues. Trimming shortened V by 4 bases and J by 8 bases, and 8 bases separated the two germline ends. CDR3 loop: CASSPGSGYTF. As DNA, the CDR3 is TGTGCCAGCAGCCCAGGGAGCGGCTACACCTTC.

This clonotype was recorded many times. A junction boundary mismatches the germline segment, possibly from a read error. V and J are TRBV6-1 and TRBJ1-2; the match to TRBD1 covers 9 bases. This CDR3 has 14 residues. Germline V gene data show CDR1 as MNHNS and CDR2 as SASEGT. This chain's CDR3 is CTSGQGLVVLGYTF. Written as DNA, the CDR3 is TGCACTTCAGGACAGGGGCTCGTCGTTCTCGGCTACACCTTC.